Following are 2 T cell receptor beta chains from one sample sequenced in a study of OX40 agonist ivuxolimab in advanced cancers. The table came from immunoSEQ multiplex PCR; TCRdb's copy has only in-frame clones and leaves some out. Of roughly 80,000 clones listed, 65% to 90% are singletons. This specimen was CD4+ or CD8+ T cells sorted from blood, taken in a trial of the OX40 agonist ivuxolimab. The source of these receptors is an adult with an advanced solid tumor such as melanoma, head and neck, liver or kidney cancer.

The chain couples TRBV2 to TRBJ2-5; 7 nucleotides line up with TRBD1. Unmatched junction bases numbered 14, after V lost 8 bases and J lost 11 bases. CDR3 size: 13 residues. Looked up from germline, CDR1 is SNHLY and CDR2 is FYNNEI. CDR3 amino acids: CASGRQGSREQYF. The DNA of the CDR3 is TGTGCCAGCGGTCGACAGGGATCGAGAGAGCAGTACTTC.

The chain recombines TRBV14 with TRBJ1-4; D may be TRBD1 (5 bases). There are 15 residues in the CDR3. CDR1 SGHDN and CDR2 FVKESK come from the germline V gene. Trimming removed 6 bases from V and 0 bases from J, with 11 bases in between. Here the CDR3 DNA reads TGTGCCAGCAGTTTCGGGGCCGCAACTAATGAAAAACTGTTTTTT. It codes for CASSFGAATNEKLFF.